A selection of T cell receptor beta chains follows, all from one sample in a study of control samples from healthy donors and cancer patients. TCRdb's copy holds only in-frame clones and misses some; the assay was immunoSEQ multiplex PCR. The table lists 75,000 to 100,000 clones, around 90% of them singletons. Sequencing was done on a sample of blood. These receptors all come from a human donor in good health. The donor label of this sample is uncertain. CDR3s include the opening cysteine and the closing phenylalanine or tryptophan. Fields, in order: J gene, clone size, V gene, D gene, CDR3 protein, CDR3 DNA. The D gene is left open where the match is weak. Part of the rows lack a size; the others show once, few, many or a class for expanded clones.

TRBJ1-2 - TRBV20-1 - CSASTIRPGYTF TGCAGTGCTAGTACGATACGGCCCGGCTACACCTTC
TRBJ1-3 once TRBV10-2 TRBD1 CASSAGTGLGTRNTIYF TGCGCCAGCAGTGCCGGGACAGGGCTGGGAACGAGAAACACCATATATTTT
TRBJ2-3 - TRBV4-2 TRBD1 CASSPSIPGQGTDTQYF TGTGCCAGCAGCCCAAGTATCCCGGGACAGGGGACAGATACGCAGTATTTT
TRBJ2-5 - TRBV7-9 - CASSFVQGGQETQYF TGTGCCAGCAGCTTCGTCCAGGGGGGTCAAGAGACCCAGTACTTC
TRBJ2-4 once TRBV9 - CASSAESNIQYF TGTGCCAGCAGCGCTGAATCCAACATTCAGTACTTC
TRBJ2-7 - TRBV28 - CASSFLAGGSYEQYF -
TRBJ2-2 once TRBV14 - CASSQDFREVHTGELFF TGTGCCAGCAGCCAAGATTTCAGGGAGGTACACACCGGGGAGCTGTTTTTT
TRBJ1-1 - TRBV12-3/TRBV12-4 - CASRQNTEAFF TGTGCCAGCAGACAGAACACTGAAGCTTTCTTT
TRBJ2-7 - TRBV19 - CASSISQPSYEQYF TGTGCCAGTAGTATCTCTCAGCCATCCTACGAGCAGTACTTC
TRBJ1-3 - TRBV9 - CASSVESGNTIYF TGTGCCAGCAGCGTAGAATCCGGAAACACCATATATTTT
TRBJ1-4 once TRBV6-5 - CASSYSSGTTNEKLFF TGTGCCAGCAGTTACTCGAGCGGTACAACTAATGAAAAACTGTTTTTT
TRBJ2-7 - TRBV19 - CASSIDQGGEQYF TGTGCCAGTAGTATAGATCAGGGGGGCGAGCAGTACTTC
TRBJ1-1 - TRBV10-3 - CAIKGVGTEAFF TGTGCCATCAAGGGTGTGGGCACTGAAGCTTTCTTT
TRBJ1-2 - TRBV19 - CASNEGGQIYGYTF TGTGCCAGTAATGAGGGTGGGCAGATCTATGGCTACACCTTC
TRBJ2-1 - TRBV10-3 TRBD1 CAISERTGFNEQFF TGTGCCATCAGTGAGAGGACAGGATTCAATGAGCAGTTCTTC
TRBJ1-1 - TRBV27 - CASSMRFLDTEAFF TGTGCCAGCAGCATGAGGTTCCTGGACACTGAAGCTTTCTTT
TRBJ1-2 - TRBV9 TRBD1 CASSPGTGIYGYTF TGTGCCAGCAGCCCCGGGACAGGGATCTATGGCTACACCTTC
TRBJ1-6 - TRBV10-3 - CAINAGQLNSPLHF TGTGCCATCAATGCGGGCCAACTCAATTCACCCCTCCACTTT
TRBJ2-1 - TRBV6-5 - CASRSGDNEQFF TGTGCCAGCAGGTCAGGGGACAATGAGCAGTTCTTC
TRBJ2-2 - TRBV7-8 - CASSAQGYDTGELFF TGTGCCAGCAGCGCTCAGGGTTATGACACCGGGGAGCTGTTTTTT
TRBJ1-1 - TRBV6-5 - CASSYEGTLDTEAFF TGTGCCAGCAGTTACGAGGGGACTCTCGATACTGAAGCTTTCTTT
TRBJ1-1 - TRBV5-4 TRBD1 CASSKQGGVNTEAFF TGTGCCAGCAGCAAACAGGGGGGGGTGAACACTGAAGCTTTCTTT